The present TCR beta chain was sequenced within a study of T cell repertoires in cytomegalovirus infection. Whole-study context: Well-studied HLA-B-restricted epitopes and recently identified HLA-C-restricted epitopes of CMV were both used in the study.

This clonotype occurred a few times. Its antigen is unidentified. Germline-derived CDR1 and CDR2 are SEHNR and FQNEAQ (reference sequence). With 5 bases removed from V and 1 base from J, the gap between germline ends came to 22 bases. There are 18 residues in the CDR3. TCRdb analysed the reads with MiXCR anew, one entry per CDR3 protein. The sample holds 450,000 to 650,000 distinct CDR3 sequences; 40% are singletons and the top ten take around 48%. This receptor was obtained from a human donor in good health (CMV status not recorded). Some clones in this sample may be carry-over from other donors' samples. This chain links TRBV7-9 with TRBJ2-3, with D possibly being TRBD2 (6 bases). The starting material was cultured PBMCs, obtained from culture after CMV antigen stimulation. CDR3 nucleotide sequence: TGTGCCAGCAGCACGACTCGTGCGGGGCTTTGGGGCACAGATACGCAGTATTTT. Translation gives CASSTTRAGLWGTDTQYF.